The clone carrying this TCR beta chain has a handful of counts. Its antigen remains unidentified. From 5'RACE with constant-segment primers came TCR alpha and TCR beta cDNA libraries that carried sample barcodes and UMIs. TCRdb re-called the 5' RACE reads with MiXCR, one entry per CDR3 protein. The sample includes 400,000 to 500,000 distinct CDR3 sequences, around 20% of them seen just once. This sample is drawn from a study of T-cell memory formation after mild COVID-19. Study summary: TCR clusters were largely donor specific. Overall study results and limits: Among clones contracting day 15 to 85, CD4/CD8 was balanced, whereas later expanders leaned CD4+. Second-wave clones that peaked on day 37 lacked confirmed SARS-CoV-2 specificity.

Trimming removed 10 bases from V and 0 bases from J, with 9 bases in between. Germline CDR1 MNHNS, CDR2 SASEGT. This CDR3 region has 12 residues. J is TRBJ1-2 and V is TRBV6-1, with D uncertain. The sequenced sample consisted of PBMCs or a T cell subset sorted from them (not recorded which). This TCR was sampled from an adult woman who had mild COVID-19 (a few samples of this study predate the infection). Cell type and time point are not known. The CDR3 loop reads CATSPANYGYTF. The CDR3 nucleotides read TGTGCCACCTCGCCAGCTAACTATGGCTACACCTTC.